These 14 T cell receptor beta chains originate from one sample sequenced in a study of cytomegalovirus exposure and HLA in healthy donors. Measured with immunoSEQ multiplex PCR; TCRdb has only the in-frame clones, and not every one. The table shows some 140,000 clones, with about 86% occurring only once. Source material: PBMCs. Receptors were obtained from a human donor in good health.

J is TRBJ1-1 and V is TRBV5-1; no clear D gene. This CDR3 is built from 14 residues. Trimming removed 0 bases from V and 2 bases from J, with 8 bases in between. Germline V gene data show CDR1 as SGHRS and CDR2 as YFSETQ. In DNA, the CDR3 is TGCGCCAGCAGCTTGGTTGCAGGTAACACTGAAGCTTTCTTT. Protein sequence: CASSLVAGNTEAFF. The full variable domain, its missing parts supplied by reference TRBV5-1 and TRBJ1-1, is KAGVTQTPRYLIKTRGQQVTLSCSPISGHRSVSWYQQTPGQGLQFLFEYFSETQRNKGNFPGRFSGRQFSNSRSEMNVSTLELGDSALYLCASSLVAGNTEAFFGQGTRLTVV.

The DNA of the CDR3 is TGTGCCAGCAGTTGGGAAACAGGAACAAACTATGGCTACACCTTC. It is translated as CASSWETGTNYGYTF. This chain connects TRBV5-4 to TRBJ1-2; D is possibly TRBD1 (5 bases). Trimming shortened V by 5 bases and J by 2 bases, and 16 bases separated the two germline ends. From germline, CDR1 is SGHNT and CDR2 YYREEE (reference sequence). The CDR3 is 15 amino acids. Using reference TRBV5-4 and TRBJ1-2 for the parts outside the CDR3, the full variable domain is ETGVTQSPTHLIKTRGQQVTLRCSSQSGHNTVSWYQQALGQGPQFIFQYYREEENGRGNFPPRFSGLQFPNYSSELNVNALELDDSALYLCASSWETGTNYGYTFGSGTRLTVV.

This chain joins TRBV12-5 and TRBJ2-7, with 7 bases identical to TRBD1. Trimming cost V 5 bases and J 1 base; bases outside gene matches: 11. The CDR3 runs 16 residues. Germline V gives CDR1 LGHNT, CDR2 FRNRAP. DNA of the CDR3: TGTGCTAGTGGTACTTCCATCCGGACAGGATCCTACGAGCAGTACTTC. Residues: CASGTSIRTGSYEQYF.

The rearrangement links TRBV30 to TRBJ2-5; 9 positions agree with TRBD1. Unmatched junction bases numbered 6, after V lost 3 bases and J lost 1 base. The CDR3 covers 15 residues. Germline V gene sequence: CDR1 GTSNPN, CDR2 SVGIG (reference sequence). The chain's CDR3 is CAWSRGTGPQETQYF. CDR3 coding DNA: TGTGCCTGGAGCCGCGGGACAGGGCCCCAAGAGACCCAGTACTTC.

As to this clone: Other DNA variants within this sample encode the same CDR3. The rearrangement joins TRBV7-9 to TRBJ1-1; no clear D gene. CDR1 and CDR2 from the germline V gene are SEHNR and FQNEAQ (reference sequence). V was shortened by 2 bases and J by 0 bases, with 4 bases between the two germline ends. The CDR3 sequence is 13 residues long. DNA for the CDR3: TGTGCCAGCAGCTTAATTATGAACACTGAAGCTTTCTTT. This encodes CASSLIMNTEAFF.

This clone was counted only a few times. The chain carries TRBV7-8 and TRBJ2-7; no clear D gene. CDR3 length equals 14 residues. In germline, CDR1 is SGHVS, CDR2 FQNEAQ. V lost 4 bases to trimming and J lost 3 bases, with 13 bases between them. The CDR3 DNA reads as TGTGCCAGCAGCTCCACCCCTCCTAGCTACGAGCAGTACTTC. As protein: CASSSTPPSYEQYF.

This chain connects TRBV2 to TRBJ1-1; TRBD1 aligns across 7 bases. There are 15 residues in the CDR3. V gave up 4 bases and J gave up 4 bases; unmatched junction bases: 9. Germline V CDR1 and CDR2: SNHLY, FYNNEI. The CDR3 bases are TGTGCCAGCAGTGCGTTCACAGGGGTGGGCACTGAAGCTTTCTTT. Protein: CASSAFTGVGTEAFF.

This chain joins TRBV7-2 and TRBJ1-6, with D uncertain. Trimming left V 6 bases short and J 7 bases short, with 13 bases between. This CDR3 is built from 14 residues. Germline lookup yields CDR1 SGHTA and CDR2 FQGNSA. CDR3 sequence reads: CASRPTFQNSPLHF. The CDR3 DNA sequence: TGTGCCAGCAGACCGACATTTCAGAATTCACCCCTCCACTTT. Full variable domain (outside the CDR3, taken from reference TRBV7-2 and TRBJ1-6): GAGVSQSPSNKVTEKGKDVELRCDPISGHTALYWYRQSLGQGLEFLIYFQGNSAPDKSGLPSDRFSAERTGGSVSTLTIQRTQQEDSAVYLCASRPTFQNSPLHFGNGTRLTVT.

V gene TRBV11-1 combines with J gene TRBJ2-7; D ambiguous. Germline V CDR1 and CDR2: SGHAT, FQDESV (reference sequence). V was trimmed by 2 bases and J by 4 bases, leaving 9 bases between them. The CDR3 loop spans 13 amino acids. The CDR3 protein is CASSLLRGYEQYF. The CDR3 coding sequence is TGTGCCAGCAGCTTATTAAGAGGATACGAGCAGTACTTC. Together with reference TRBV11-1 and TRBJ2-7, the CDR3 gives the full variable domain: EAEVAQSPRYKITEKSQAVAFWCDPISGHATLYWYRQILGQGPELLVQFQDESVVDDSQLPKDRFSAERLKGVDSTLKIQPAELGDSAMYLCASSLLRGYEQYFGPGTRLTVT.

The V gene is TRBV4-1, the J gene TRBJ2-2, with D possibly TRBD1 on 6 matching bases. Between the trimmed V and J ends, which lost 4 bases and 2 bases, there was a span of 17 bases. This CDR3 has 17 residues. Germline CDR1 MGHRA, CDR2 YSYEKL. This CDR3 reads CASSPAGGVDNTGELFF. DNA for the CDR3: TGCGCCAGCAGCCCCGCTGGGGGCGTAGATAACACCGGGGAGCTGTTTTTT.

The gene calls are TRBV9 and TRBJ2-6; 7 bases match TRBD1. V lost 2 bases to trimming and J lost 7 bases; unmatched junction nucleotides: 6. CDR1 and CDR2 from the germline V gene are SGDLS and YYNGEE. The CDR3 loop spans 15 amino acids. CDR3 sequence: CASSVDRDVANVLTF. The DNA of the CDR3 is TGTGCCAGCAGCGTTGACAGGGATGTAGCCAACGTCCTGACTTTC. Complete variable domain (other parts from reference TRBV9 and TRBJ2-6): DSGVTQTPKHLITATGQRVTLRCSPRSGDLSVYWYQQSLDQGLQFLIQYYNGEERAKGNILERFSAQQFPDLHSELNLSSLELGDSALYFCASSVDRDVANVLTFGAGSRLTVL.

This clone came up a few times. The J gene is TRBJ1-5, the V gene TRBV28, with TRBD1 matching 7 bases. The germline CDR1 and CDR2 sequences are MDHEN and SYDVKM. The CDR3 extends over 16 amino acids. J lost 3 bases, V lost 5 bases, and 10 bases had no gene match. CDR3 region: CASSLRTGGDNQPQHF. CDR3 sequence (DNA): TGTGCCAGCAGTCTCCGGACAGGCGGTGACAATCAGCCCCAGCATTTT.

This chain links TRBV7-6 with TRBJ1-1; D is uncertain. V shed 1 base and J shed 2 bases, with 8 bases lying between them. The V gene's germline CDR1 is SGHVS and CDR2 FNYEAQ. The CDR3 is 14 residues long. The CDR3 sequence is CASSLGLGNTEAFF. DNA for the CDR3: TGTGCCAGCAGCTTAGGATTGGGCAACACTGAAGCTTTCTTT.

The chain recombines TRBV5-4 with TRBJ2-5; unclear D gene. Germline V gives CDR1 SGHNT, CDR2 YYREEE (reference sequence). The CDR3 spans 13 residues. V lost 4 bases, J lost 7 bases, and 14 bases lay in between. The CDR3 nucleotides read TGTGCCAGCAGCCTGGACCGACTTGCGACCCAGTACTTC. Its translation: CASSLDRLATQYF.